This section outlines one T cell receptor (beta chain) sequence together with its context. Methods used by the authors: Estimates of nucleated cell counts were drawn from the amplification of reference gene primers. Sequencing used immunoSEQ multiplex PCR; TCRdb keeps in-frame clones, though not all of them. V, J and clone size reflect that table, while D and trimming were determined from the DNA. The table includes tens of thousands of clones, around three quarters detected once. This CDR3 has 13 residues. Trimming pared 3 bases from V and 8 bases from J, leaving 13 bases between. Germline V gene lookup returns CDR1 MNHEY and CDR2 SMNVEV (reference sequence). These data belong to a study of blood T cell repertoires in COVID-19. Study background: Donors in the United States, Italy and Spain gave samples during acute or convalescent COVID-19. Sample material is recorded as cDNA or gDNA derived from T cells, B-cell-depleted T cells, or PBMCs.

This sequence was found in a woman of 80 years or more with acute or convalescent COVID-19. Input material: peripheral blood. The rearrangement joins TRBV27 to TRBJ1-1, with D uncertain. The CDR3 DNA reads as TGTGCCAGCAGTTTGTCGGGAAAAAAGGAAGCTTTCTTT. Its translation is CASSLSGKKEAFF.